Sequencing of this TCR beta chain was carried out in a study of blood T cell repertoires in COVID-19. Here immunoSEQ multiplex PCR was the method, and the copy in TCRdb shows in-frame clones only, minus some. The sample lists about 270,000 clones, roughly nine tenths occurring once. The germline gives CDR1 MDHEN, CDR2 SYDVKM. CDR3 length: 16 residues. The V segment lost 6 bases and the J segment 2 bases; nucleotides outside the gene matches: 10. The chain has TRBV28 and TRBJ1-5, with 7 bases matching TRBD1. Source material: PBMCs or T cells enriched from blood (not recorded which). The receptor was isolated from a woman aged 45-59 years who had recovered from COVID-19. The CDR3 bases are TGTGCCAGCAGGAGACAGGGCCCGGTCGGCAATCAGCCCCAGCATTTT. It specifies CASRRQGPVGNQPQHF.